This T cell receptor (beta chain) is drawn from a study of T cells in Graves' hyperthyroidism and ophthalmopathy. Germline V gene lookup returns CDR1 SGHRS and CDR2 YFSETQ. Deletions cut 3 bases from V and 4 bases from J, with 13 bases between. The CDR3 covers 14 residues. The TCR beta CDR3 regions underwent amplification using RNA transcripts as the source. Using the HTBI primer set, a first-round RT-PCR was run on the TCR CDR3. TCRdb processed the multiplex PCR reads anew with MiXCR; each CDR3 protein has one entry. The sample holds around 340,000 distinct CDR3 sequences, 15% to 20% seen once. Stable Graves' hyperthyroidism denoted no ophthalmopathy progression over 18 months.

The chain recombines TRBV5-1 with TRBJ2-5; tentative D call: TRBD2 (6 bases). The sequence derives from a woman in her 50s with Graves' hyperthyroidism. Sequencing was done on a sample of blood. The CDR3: CASSSGSPTETQYF. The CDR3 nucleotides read TGCGCCAGCAGCTCCGGGAGTCCGACAGAGACCCAGTACTTC.